The present TCR beta chain was sequenced within a study of control samples from healthy donors and cancer patients. Produced via immunoSEQ multiplex PCR; TCRdb's table is partial and in-frame only. The data hold about 130,000 clones, with about 94% observed a single time. There are 15 residues in the CDR3. Germline V CDR1 and CDR2: SGHAT, FQNNGV. Trimming shortened V by 3 bases and J by 2 bases, and 11 bases separated the two germline ends. The clonotype was recovered from a man in his 60s with colorectal cancer. The specimen sequenced was PBMCs. This chain connects TRBV11-2 to TRBJ1-3, with a possible D match to TRBD1 (6 bases). This chain's CDR3 is CASSFFGQPGNTIYF. The CDR3 coding sequence is TGTGCCAGCAGCTTTTTCGGACAGCCTGGAAACACCATATATTTT. Full variable domain (outside the CDR3, taken from reference TRBV11-2 and TRBJ1-3): EAGVAQSPRYKIIEKRQSVAFWCNPISGHATLYWYQQILGQGPKLLIQFQNNGVVDDSQLPKDRFSAERLKGVDSTLKIQPAKLEDSAVYLCASSFFGQPGNTIYFGEGSWLTVV.